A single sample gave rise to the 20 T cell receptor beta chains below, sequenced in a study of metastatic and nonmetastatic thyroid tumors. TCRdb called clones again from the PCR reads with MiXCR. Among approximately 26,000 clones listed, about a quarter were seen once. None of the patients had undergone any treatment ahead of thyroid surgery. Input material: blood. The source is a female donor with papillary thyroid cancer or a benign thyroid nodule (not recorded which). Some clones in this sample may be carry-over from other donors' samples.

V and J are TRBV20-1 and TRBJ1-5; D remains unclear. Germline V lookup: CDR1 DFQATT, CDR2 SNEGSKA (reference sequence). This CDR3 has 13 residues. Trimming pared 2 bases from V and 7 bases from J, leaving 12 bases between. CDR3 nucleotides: TGCAGTGCTAGATTTTCCCAAGTACAGCCCCAGCATTTT. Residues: CSARFSQVQPQHF.

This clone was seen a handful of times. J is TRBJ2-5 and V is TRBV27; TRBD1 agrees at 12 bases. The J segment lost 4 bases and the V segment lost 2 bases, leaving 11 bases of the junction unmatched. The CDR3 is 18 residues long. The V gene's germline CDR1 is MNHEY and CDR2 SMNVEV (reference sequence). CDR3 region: CASSLVRFGDRGRETQYF. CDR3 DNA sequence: TGTGCCAGCAGTTTAGTAAGGTTCGGGGACAGGGGGCGAGAGACCCAGTACTTC.

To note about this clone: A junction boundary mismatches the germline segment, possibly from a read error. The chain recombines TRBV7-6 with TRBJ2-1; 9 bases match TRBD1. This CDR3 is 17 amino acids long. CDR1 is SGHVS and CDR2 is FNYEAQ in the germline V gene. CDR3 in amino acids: CDSSLAGQGGFWNEQFF. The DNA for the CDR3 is TGTGACAGCAGCTTGGCGGGACAGGGTGGATTTTGGAATGAGCAGTTCTTC.

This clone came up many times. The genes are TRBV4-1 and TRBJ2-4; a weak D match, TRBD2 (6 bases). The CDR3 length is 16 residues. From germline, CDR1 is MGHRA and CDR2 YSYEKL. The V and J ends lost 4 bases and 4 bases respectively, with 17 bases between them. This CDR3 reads CASSPSDVAGKNIQYF. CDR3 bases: TGCGCCAGCAGCCCTAGCGATGTGGCGGGGAAAAACATTCAGTACTTC.

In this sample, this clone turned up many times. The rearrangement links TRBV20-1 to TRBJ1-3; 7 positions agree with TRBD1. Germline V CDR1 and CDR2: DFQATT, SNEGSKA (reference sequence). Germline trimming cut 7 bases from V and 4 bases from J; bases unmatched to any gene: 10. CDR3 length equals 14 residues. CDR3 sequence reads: CSVPDRVTGNTIYF. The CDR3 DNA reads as TGCAGTGTTCCCGACAGGGTGACCGGAAACACCATATATTTT.

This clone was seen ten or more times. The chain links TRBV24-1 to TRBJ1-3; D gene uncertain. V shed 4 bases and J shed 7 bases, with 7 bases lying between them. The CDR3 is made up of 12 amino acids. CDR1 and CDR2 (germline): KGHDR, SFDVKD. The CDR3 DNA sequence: TGTGCCACCAGTGACCCGAGTAACACCATATATTTT. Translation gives CATSDPSNTIYF.

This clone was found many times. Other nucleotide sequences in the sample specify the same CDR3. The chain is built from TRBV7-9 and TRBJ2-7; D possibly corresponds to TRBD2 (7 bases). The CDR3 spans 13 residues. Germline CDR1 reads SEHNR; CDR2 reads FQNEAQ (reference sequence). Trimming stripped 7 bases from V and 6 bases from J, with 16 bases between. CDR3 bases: TGTGCCAGCAAGGTCGGGGGGCTGGGCGAGCAGTACTTC. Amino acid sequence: CASKVGGLGEQYF.

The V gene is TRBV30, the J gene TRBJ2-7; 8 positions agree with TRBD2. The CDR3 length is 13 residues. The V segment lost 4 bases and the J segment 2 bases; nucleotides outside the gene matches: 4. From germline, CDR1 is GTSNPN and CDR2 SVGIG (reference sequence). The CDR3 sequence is CAWTPAGAYEQYF. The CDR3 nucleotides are TGTGCCTGGACCCCAGCGGGAGCCTACGAGCAGTACTTC.

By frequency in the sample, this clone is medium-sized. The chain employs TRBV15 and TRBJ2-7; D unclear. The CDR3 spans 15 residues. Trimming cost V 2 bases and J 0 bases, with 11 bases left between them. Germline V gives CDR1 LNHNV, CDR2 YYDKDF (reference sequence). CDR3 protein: CATSRLPQSSYEQYF. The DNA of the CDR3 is TGTGCCACCAGCAGACTCCCCCAGAGCTCCTACGAGCAGTACTTC.

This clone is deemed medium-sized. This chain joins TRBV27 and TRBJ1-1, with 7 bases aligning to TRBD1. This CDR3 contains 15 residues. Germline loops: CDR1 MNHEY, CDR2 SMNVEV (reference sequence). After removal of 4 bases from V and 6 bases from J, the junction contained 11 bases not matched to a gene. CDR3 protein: CASSSLGQARAEAFF. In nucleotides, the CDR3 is TGTGCCAGCAGTTCCCTAGGACAGGCTCGCGCTGAAGCTTTCTTT.

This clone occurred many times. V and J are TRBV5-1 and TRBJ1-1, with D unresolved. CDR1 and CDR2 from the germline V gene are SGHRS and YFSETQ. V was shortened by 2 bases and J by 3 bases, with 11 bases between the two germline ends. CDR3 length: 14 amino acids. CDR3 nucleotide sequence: TGCGCCAGCAGCTTAAACACGGGTGACACTGAAGCTTTCTTT. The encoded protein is CASSLNTGDTEAFF.

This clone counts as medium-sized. The CDR3 region has the DNA TGCGCCAGCAGCTTTGGGCTGCAGGGGGCCTTGGTGAACACTGAAGCTTTCTTT. Its translation is CASSFGLQGALVNTEAFF. The V gene is TRBV5-1, the J gene TRBJ1-1; 8 positions match TRBD1. V shed 2 bases, J shed 0 bases, and the junction held 12 bases outside the gene matches. Germline CDR1 SGHRS, CDR2 YFSETQ. The CDR3 is 18 residues long.

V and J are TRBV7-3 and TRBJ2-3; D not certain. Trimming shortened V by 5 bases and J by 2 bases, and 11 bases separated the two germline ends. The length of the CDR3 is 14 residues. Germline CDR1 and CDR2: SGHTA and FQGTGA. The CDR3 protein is CASSMRTATDTQYF. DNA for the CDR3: TGTGCCAGCAGCATGCGGACCGCCACAGATACGCAGTATTTT.

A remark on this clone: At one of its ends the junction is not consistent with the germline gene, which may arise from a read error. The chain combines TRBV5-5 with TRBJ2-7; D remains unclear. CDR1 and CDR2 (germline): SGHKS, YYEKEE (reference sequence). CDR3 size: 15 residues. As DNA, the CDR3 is TGTGCCATCAGCTTGGCCTTGGTTTCATCCTACGAGCAGTACTTC. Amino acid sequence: CAISLALVSSYEQYF.

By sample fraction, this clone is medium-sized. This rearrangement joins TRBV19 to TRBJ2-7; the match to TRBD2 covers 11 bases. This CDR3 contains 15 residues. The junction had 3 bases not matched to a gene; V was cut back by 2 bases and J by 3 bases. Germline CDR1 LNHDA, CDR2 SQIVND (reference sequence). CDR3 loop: CASSIIAGGGYEQYF. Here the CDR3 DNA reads TGTGCCAGTAGTATAATAGCGGGAGGGGGCTACGAGCAGTACTTC.

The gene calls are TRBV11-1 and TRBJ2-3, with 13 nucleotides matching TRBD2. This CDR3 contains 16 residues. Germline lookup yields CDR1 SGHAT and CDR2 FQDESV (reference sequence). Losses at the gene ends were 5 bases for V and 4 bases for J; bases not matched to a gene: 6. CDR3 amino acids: CASSPRLAGGADTQYF. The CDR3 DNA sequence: TGTGCCAGCAGCCCGCGACTAGCGGGAGGTGCAGATACGCAGTATTTT.

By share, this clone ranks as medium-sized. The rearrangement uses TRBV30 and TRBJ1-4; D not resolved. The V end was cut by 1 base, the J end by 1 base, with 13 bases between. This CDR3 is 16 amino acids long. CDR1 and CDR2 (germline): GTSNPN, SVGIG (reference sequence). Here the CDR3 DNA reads TGTGCCTGGAGTGCCCCCTGGACGGGAACTAATGAAAAACTGTTTTTT. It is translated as CAWSAPWTGTNEKLFF. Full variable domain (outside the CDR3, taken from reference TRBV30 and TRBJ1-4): SQTIHQWPATLVQPVGSPLSLECTVEGTSNPNLYWYRQAAGRGLQLLFYSVGIGQISSEVPQNLSASRPQDRQFILSSKKLLLSDSGFYLCAWSAPWTGTNEKLFFGSGTQLSVL.

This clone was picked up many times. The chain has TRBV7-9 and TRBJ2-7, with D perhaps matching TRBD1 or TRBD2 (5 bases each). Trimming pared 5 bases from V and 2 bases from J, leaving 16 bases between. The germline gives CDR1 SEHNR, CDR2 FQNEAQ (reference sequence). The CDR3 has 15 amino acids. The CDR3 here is CASSPPGRSPYEQYF. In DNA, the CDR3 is TGTGCCAGCAGCCCCCCGGGACGGTCACCCTACGAGCAGTACTTC.

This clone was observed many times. In nucleotides, the CDR3 is TGCAGTGCTAGAGATAATAGCGGGGCGTACAATGAGCAGTTCTTC. It yields the protein CSARDNSGAYNEQFF. The genes are TRBV20-1 and TRBJ2-1; 8 bases agree with TRBD2. The ends lost 0 bases at V and 4 bases at J; junction bases unmatched: 5. This CDR3 comprises 15 residues. In germline, CDR1 is DFQATT, CDR2 SNEGSKA (reference sequence).

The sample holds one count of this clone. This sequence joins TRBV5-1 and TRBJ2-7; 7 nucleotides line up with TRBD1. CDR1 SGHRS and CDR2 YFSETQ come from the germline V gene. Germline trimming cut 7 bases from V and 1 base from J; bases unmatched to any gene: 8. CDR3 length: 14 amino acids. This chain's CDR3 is CASAQRQGSYEQYF. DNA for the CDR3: TGCGCCAGCGCCCAAAGACAGGGTTCCTACGAGCAGTACTTC. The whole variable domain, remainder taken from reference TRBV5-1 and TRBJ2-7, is KAGVTQTPRYLIKTRGQQVTLSCSPISGHRSVSWYQQTPGQGLQFLFEYFSETQRNKGNFPGRFSGRQFSNSRSEMNVSTLELGDSALYLCASAQRQGSYEQYFGPGTRLTVT.